This TCR beta chain was found in a study of blood T cell repertoires in COVID-19. Study-level information: The study drew acute and convalescent COVID-19 samples from the United States, Italy and Spain. The cDNA or gDNA used as material had been derived from T cells, B-cell-depleted T cells, or PBMCs.

Source study methods: Quantification of nucleated cells was approximated via reference gene primer amplification. The assay was immunoSEQ multiplex PCR, and TCRdb's table has in-frame clones only and misses some. The V and J calls and the clone size are those of that table, but D and trimming were determined from the DNA. The table has roughly 41,000 clones, more than 75% seen once. Sequenced input: peripheral blood. The receptor was derived from a human donor in a cohort sampled during active COVID-19.

The CDR3 coding sequence is TGTGCCAGCAGCGTATCGGCAGGGCCAACCGACAATGAGCAGTTCTTC. Its translation is CASSVSAGPTDNEQFF. The rearrangement links TRBV9 to TRBJ2-1; a possible D gene is TRBD1 (5 bases). The CDR3 covers 16 residues. Deletions cut 1 base from V and 5 bases from J, with 16 bases between. Germline assignment: CDR1 SGDLS and CDR2 YYNGEE.